This TCR beta chain was recorded in a study of blood T cell repertoires in COVID-19. About the study: The United States, Italy and Spain were the sources of the acute and convalescent COVID-19 samples.

Between the trimmed V and J ends, which lost 0 bases and 4 bases, there was a span of 18 bases. CDR3 length equals 17 residues. CDR1 is SGDLS, CDR2 YYNGEE, per germline. Profiled with immunoSEQ multiplex PCR; TCRdb holds only in-frame clones, not every one. The profile covers about 250,000 clones, with approximately 85% appearing a single time and 0.8% taken by the ten largest. The genes are TRBV9 and TRBJ2-3; weak D call: TRBD2 (6 bases). The TCR comes from a woman in her 30s with acute or convalescent COVID-19. Sequencing was performed on peripheral blood. The CDR3 sequence is CASSVAGEPPPADTQYF. The DNA for the CDR3 is TGTGCCAGCAGCGTAGCGGGAGAGCCTCCCCCAGCAGATACGCAGTATTTT.